This T cell receptor beta chain emerged from a study of T cell clonotyping in hematopoietic cell transplantation. Study information: Recipients' pretransplant samples followed cytoreduction.

Clones were sequenced by immunoSEQ multiplex PCR, and TCRdb holds only the in-frame ones, with some missing. The table lists approximately 25,000 clones, around 83% of them singletons. The time point was: recipient sample about 28 days before transplant, after cytoreduction. Germline loops: CDR1 ENHRY, CDR2 SYGVKD. This CDR3 spans 15 amino acids. V lost 3 bases, J lost 0 bases, and 4 bases stayed unmatched. The clonotype originates from a woman aged 60-70 years with acute myeloid leukemia. Some clones in this sample may be carry-over from other donors' samples. The sample here was peripheral blood mononuclear cells, taken before stem cell transplant. The chain is built from TRBV10-3 and TRBJ1-2; 7 positions match TRBD1. As DNA, the CDR3 is TGTGCCATCAGTGACTCCGACAGGGCTAACTATGGCTACACCTTC. This codes for CAISDSDRANYGYTF.